This T cell receptor (beta chain) was identified during a study of blood T cell repertoires in COVID-19. This clone was recorded once. Profiling relied on immunoSEQ multiplex PCR, and the TCRdb table lists in-frame clones only, not all of them. This sample has around 260,000 clones, with 88% found just once. Trimming pared 2 bases from V and 9 bases from J, leaving 16 bases between. Germline V gene sequence: CDR1 MNHEY, CDR2 SVGEGT. The CDR3 has 14 amino acids. This TCR derives from a man between 60 and 75 years old who had recovered from COVID-19. Material for sequencing was peripheral blood. The chain joins TRBV6-2 or TRBV6-3 to TRBJ2-5; D may be TRBD2 (5 bases). The CDR3 protein is CASSYASRSGAQYF. DNA of the CDR3: TGTGCCAGCAGTTACGCATCTAGGTCCGGGGCCCAGTACTTC.